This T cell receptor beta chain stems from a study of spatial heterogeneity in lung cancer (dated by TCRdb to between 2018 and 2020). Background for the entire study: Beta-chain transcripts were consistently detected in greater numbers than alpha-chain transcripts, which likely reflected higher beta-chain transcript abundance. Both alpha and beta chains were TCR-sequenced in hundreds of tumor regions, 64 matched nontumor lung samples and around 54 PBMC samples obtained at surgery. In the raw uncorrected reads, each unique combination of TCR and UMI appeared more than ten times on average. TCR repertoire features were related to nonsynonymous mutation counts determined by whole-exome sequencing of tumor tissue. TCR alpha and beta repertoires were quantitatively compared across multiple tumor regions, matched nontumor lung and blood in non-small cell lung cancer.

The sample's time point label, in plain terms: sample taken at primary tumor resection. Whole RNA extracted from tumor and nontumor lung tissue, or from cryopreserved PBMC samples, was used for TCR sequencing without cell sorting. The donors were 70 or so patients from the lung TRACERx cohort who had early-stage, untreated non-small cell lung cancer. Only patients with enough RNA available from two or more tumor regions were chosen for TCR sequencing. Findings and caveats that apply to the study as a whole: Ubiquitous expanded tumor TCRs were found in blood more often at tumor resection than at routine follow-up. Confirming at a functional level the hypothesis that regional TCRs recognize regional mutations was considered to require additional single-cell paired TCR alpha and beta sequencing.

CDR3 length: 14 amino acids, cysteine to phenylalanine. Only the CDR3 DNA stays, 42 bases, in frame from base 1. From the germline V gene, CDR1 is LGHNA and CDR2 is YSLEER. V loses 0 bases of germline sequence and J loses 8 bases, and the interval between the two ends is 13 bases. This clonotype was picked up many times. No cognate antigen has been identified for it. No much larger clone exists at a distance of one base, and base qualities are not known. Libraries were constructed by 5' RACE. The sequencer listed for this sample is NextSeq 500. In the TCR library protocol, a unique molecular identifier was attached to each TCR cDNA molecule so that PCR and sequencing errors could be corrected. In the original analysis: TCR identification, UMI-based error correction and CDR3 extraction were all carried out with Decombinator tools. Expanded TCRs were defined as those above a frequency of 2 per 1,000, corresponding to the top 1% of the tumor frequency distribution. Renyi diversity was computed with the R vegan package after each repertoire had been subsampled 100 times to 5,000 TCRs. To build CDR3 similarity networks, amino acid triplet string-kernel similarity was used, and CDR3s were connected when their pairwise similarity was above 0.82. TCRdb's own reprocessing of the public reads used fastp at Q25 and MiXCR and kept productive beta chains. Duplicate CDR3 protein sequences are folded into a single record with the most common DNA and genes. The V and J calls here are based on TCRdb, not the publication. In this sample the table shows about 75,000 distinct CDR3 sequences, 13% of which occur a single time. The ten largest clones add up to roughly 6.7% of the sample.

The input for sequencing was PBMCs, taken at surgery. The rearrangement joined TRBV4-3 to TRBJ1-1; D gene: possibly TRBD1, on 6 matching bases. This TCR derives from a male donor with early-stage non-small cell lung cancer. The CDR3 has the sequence CASSQDLQGTEAFF. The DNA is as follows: TGCGCCAGCAGCCAAGATCTACAGGGAACCGAAGCTTTCTTT.